A single sample gave rise to the 22 T cell receptor beta chains below, sequenced in a study of blood T cell repertoires in COVID-19. Libraries were prepared by immunoSEQ multiplex PCR; TCRdb keeps only in-frame clonotypes and omits some of them. In the table there are about 240,000 clones, about nine tenths of which are singletons. Sequenced input: peripheral blood. The receptor source for this set is a man aged 55-75 years who had recovered from COVID-19.

This clone was observed a single time. The CDR3 loop is CASSKEEDRAFGANVLTF. CDR3 coding DNA: TGTGCCAGCAGCAAAGAGGAGGACAGGGCATTCGGGGCCAACGTCCTGACTTTC. V and J are TRBV21-1 and TRBJ2-6; the D call in the table, TRBD1, was not verified against the DNA. TRBV21-1 is a pseudogene segment. This CDR3 has 18 residues.

This clone was seen only once. This chain connects TRBV10-3 to TRBJ1-5; D may be TRBD1 (5 bases). CDR1 and CDR2 (germline): ENHRY, SYGVKD. The CDR3 contains 12 residues. Trimming left V 2 bases short and J 9 bases short, with 8 bases between. In DNA form, the CDR3 reads TGTGCCATCAGTGAGCCCGACAGGCCCCAGCATTTT. Translated, it gives CAISEPDRPQHF.

This rearrangement joins TRBV28 to TRBJ2-7; D remains unclear. CDR1 is MDHEN, CDR2 SYDVKM, per germline. This CDR3 contains 13 residues. V lost 4 bases and J 4 bases, leaving 11 bases between the germline ends. CDR3 coding DNA: TGTGCCAGCAGTTCATTACAGCTTTACGAGCAGTACGTC. It specifies CASSSLQLYEQYV.

The rearrangement links TRBV27 to TRBJ1-1, with D maybe TRBD1 (5 bases). This CDR3 comprises 13 residues. V was cut by 10 bases and J by 4 bases, with 16 bases left in between. Per germline, CDR1 MNHEY and CDR2 SMNVEV (reference sequence). In nucleotides, the CDR3 is TGTGCCATCAAGGGCGGGGCTAGCACTGAAGCTTTCTTT. It specifies CAIKGGASTEAFF.

In DNA, the CDR3 is TGTGCCACCAGCAGAGGGGAGCACCGGGATACGCAGTATTTT. This sequence encodes CATSRGEHRDTQYF. The V gene is TRBV15, the J gene TRBJ2-3; maybe TRBD2 (5 bases). V gave up 1 base and J gave up 6 bases, with 11 bases separating them. Per germline, CDR1 LNHNV and CDR2 YYDKDF (reference sequence). This CDR3 is built from 14 residues. Looking up the rest from reference TRBV15 and TRBJ2-3 gives the full variable domain: DAMVIQNPRYQVTQFGKPVTLSCSQTLNHNVMYWYQQKSSQAPKLLFHYYDKDFNNEADTPDNFQSRRPNTSFCFLDIRSPGLGDTAMYLCATSRGEHRDTQYFGPGTRLTVL.

The V and J genes are TRBV5-1 and TRBJ2-7; 8 bases are a match to TRBD2. V shed 7 bases and J 2 bases; nucleotides not matched to a gene: 8. The CDR3 spans 14 residues. CDR1 SGHRS and CDR2 YFSETQ come from the germline V gene. The CDR3 nucleotides are TGCGCCAGCCGTCCGGGGGGGCCCCCCTACGAGCAGTACTTC. Its translation is CASRPGGPPYEQYF.

This chain joins TRBV2 and TRBJ1-6; D is undetermined. The V end lost 6 bases, the J end lost 7 bases, and 13 bases lay between the germline ends. CDR1 SNHLY and CDR2 FYNNEI come from the germline V gene. The CDR3 is 14 residues long. DNA for the CDR3: TGTGCCAGCAGGCCTCTTCTGACAAATTCACCCCTCCACTTT. Residues: CASRPLLTNSPLHF.

This chain uses TRBV7-2 with TRBJ2-2; unclear D gene. There are 12 residues in the CDR3. The germline CDR1 and CDR2 sequences are SGHTA and FQGNSA. Deletions cut 5 bases from V and 3 bases from J, with 4 bases between. CDR3 DNA sequence: TGTGCCAGCAGCCCGTACACCGGGGAGCTGTTTTTT. Encoded protein: CASSPYTGELFF.

V gene TRBV30 combines with J gene TRBJ2-1; D may be TRBD1 (5 bases). CDR1 and CDR2 from the germline V gene are GTSNPN and SVGIG (reference sequence). This CDR3 is 16 amino acids long. Trimming took off 1 base at V and 1 base at J, with 14 bases between the two ends. CDR3 DNA: TGTGCCTGGAGTGCCTTGGACACCTATTCCTACAATGAGCAGTTCTTC. Translating it yields CAWSALDTYSYNEQFF.

V usage is TRBV5-5 and J usage is TRBJ1-3, with TRBD1 identical over 7 bases. Germline V lookup: CDR1 SGHKS, CDR2 YYEKEE (reference sequence). The CDR3 has 15 amino acids. The V gene end was trimmed by 2 bases and the J gene end by 4 bases; junction bases not matched to a gene: 6. CDR3: CASSLNRGAGNTIYF. The DNA of the CDR3 is TGTGCCAGCAGCTTAAACAGGGGCGCGGGAAACACCATATATTTT.

This chain links TRBV24-1 with TRBJ2-7; a possible D gene is TRBD1 (5 bases). The germline gives CDR1 KGHDR, CDR2 SFDVKD. V lost 1 base to trimming and J lost 3 bases, with 6 bases between them. This CDR3 comprises 13 residues. CDR3 protein: CATSDLDSYEQYF. In nucleotides, the CDR3 is TGTGCCACCAGTGATTTAGACAGCTACGAGCAGTACTTC.

The chain is built from TRBV4-1 and TRBJ1-5, with 7 bases aligning to TRBD1. The germline V gene has CDR1 MGHRA and CDR2 YSYEKL. Trimming at V came to 0 bases and at J to 7 bases, leaving 3 bases not matched to a gene. The CDR3 totals 14 residues. The CDR3 region has the DNA TGCGCCAGCAGCCAAGAAGGCAGGGGGCAGCCCCAGCATTTT. Residues: CASSQEGRGQPQHF.

The J gene is TRBJ2-3, the V gene TRBV5-1; no clear D. Trimming took 2 bases from V and 2 from J, leaving 9 bases between them. This CDR3 spans 14 amino acids. Per germline, CDR1 SGHRS and CDR2 YFSETQ. For the CDR3, the DNA is TGCGCCAGCAGCTTATTGAGTGACACAGATACGCAGTATTTT. Translation: CASSLLSDTDTQYF. The full variable domain, completed using reference TRBV5-1 and TRBJ2-3, is KAGVTQTPRYLIKTRGQQVTLSCSPISGHRSVSWYQQTPGQGLQFLFEYFSETQRNKGNFPGRFSGRQFSNSRSEMNVSTLELGDSALYLCASSLLSDTDTQYFGPGTRLTVL.

Only one count was recorded for this clone. The J gene is TRBJ2-5, the V gene TRBV3-1 (or the pseudogene TRBV3-2); tentative D call: TRBD2 (7 bases). The CDR3 is made up of 16 amino acids. Germline values: CDR1 LGHDT, CDR2 YNNKEL (reference sequence). With 1 base removed from V and 4 bases from J, the gap between germline ends came to 16 bases. CDR3: CASSQVGRGAGETQYF. The CDR3 DNA is TGTGCCAGCAGCCAAGTCGGTCGGGGGGCCGGAGAGACCCAGTACTTC.

The chain has TRBV9 and TRBJ2-3; TRBD2 agrees at 10 bases. The V gene end was trimmed by 3 bases and the J gene end by 0 bases; junction bases not matched to a gene: 25. Germline-derived CDR1 and CDR2 are SGDLS and YYNGEE. This CDR3 has 23 residues. DNA for the CDR3: TGTGCCAGCAGCGCCCGACTAGCGGGCGGTATAAAGCCCCGAAGTACTAGCACAGATACGCAGTATTTT. The encoded protein is CASSARLAGGIKPRSTSTDTQYF.

This clone appeared a single time. The CDR3 DNA reads as TGTGCCAGCAGTTACATCCAGGGGCGAAGTGATGAAAAACTGTTTTTT. It yields the protein CASSYIQGRSDEKLFF. The chain joins TRBV6-5 to TRBJ1-4; weak D call: TRBD1 (6 bases). The germline V gene has CDR1 MNHEY and CDR2 SVGAGI. V shed 2 bases and J shed 6 bases, with 16 bases lying between them. This CDR3 spans 16 amino acids.

The count of this clone is one. The rearrangement joins TRBV12-5 to TRBJ1-5; TRBD1 agrees at 10 bases. CDR3 length: 16 residues. Germline-derived CDR1 and CDR2 are LGHNT and FRNRAP. The V segment lost 2 bases and the J segment 4 bases; nucleotides outside the gene matches: 5. This CDR3 is CASGLLGQGNNQPQHF. The CDR3 DNA is TGTGCTAGTGGTTTGCTGGGACAGGGGAATAATCAGCCCCAGCATTTT.

The chain links TRBV12-5 to TRBJ2-5, with TRBD1 matching 7 bases. CDR3 length equals 16 residues. Per germline, CDR1 LGHNT and CDR2 FRNRAP. The V gene end was trimmed by 6 bases and the J gene end by 2 bases; junction bases not matched to a gene: 12. CDR3 in amino acids: CASGLTGSPFQETQYF. CDR3 DNA sequence: TGTGCTAGTGGGCTGACAGGGTCACCCTTTCAAGAGACCCAGTACTTC.

V and J are TRBV6-8 and TRBJ1-1; D call uncertain. CDR1 MNHGY and CDR2 SAAAGT come from the germline V gene. V lost 0 bases to trimming and J lost 2 bases, with 10 bases between them. This CDR3 spans 15 amino acids. CDR3 sequence reads: CASSYSVGSNTEAFF. In DNA form, the CDR3 reads TGTGCCAGCAGTTACTCTGTGGGGAGCAACACTGAAGCTTTCTTT.

In this sample, this clone turned up many times. V usage is TRBV10-2 and J usage is TRBJ2-2; D perhaps matches TRBD1 (6 bases). The germline V and J ends were trimmed by 6 bases and 2 bases, with 13 bases remaining between them. CDR3 length: 15 residues. CDR1 is WSHSY and CDR2 is SAAADI in the germline V gene. This CDR3 is CASSPGHTNTGELFF. The CDR3 DNA reads TGCGCCAGCAGCCCGGGACACACAAACACCGGGGAGCTGTTTTTT.

This clone occurred once. This rearrangement joins TRBV24-1 to TRBJ2-1, with 8 bases aligning to TRBD2. This CDR3 contains 18 residues. Trimming at V came to 6 bases and at J to 1 base, leaving 13 bases not matched to a gene. Germline-derived CDR1 and CDR2 are KGHDR and SFDVKD. CDR3 nucleotides: TGTGCCACCAGTTCCCGTGGGGTAGCGGGGACTTCCTACAATGAGCAGTTCTTC. This sequence encodes CATSSRGVAGTSYNEQFF.

J is TRBJ1-5 and V is TRBV9; D is uncertain. The CDR3 runs 14 residues. Looked up from germline, CDR1 is SGDLS and CDR2 is YYNGEE. V lost 3 bases and J lost 4, with 11 bases in between. The CDR3 here is CASSASGGNQPQHF. The CDR3 nucleotides read TGTGCCAGCAGCGCATCGGGAGGTAATCAGCCCCAGCATTTT.